A single T cell receptor beta chain is shown here with its context. This sample was included in a study of T cell changes during pregnancy in multiple sclerosis. Produced via immunoSEQ multiplex PCR; TCRdb's table is partial and in-frame only. The data contain some 95,000 clones, about 92% of them singletons. This TCR derives from a female donor with multiple sclerosis, enrolled in a pregnancy study. The material was peripheral blood, obtained in the first trimester of pregnancy.

CDR3 residues: CASSLGLAGAREQYF. The CDR3 DNA reads as TGCGCCAGCAGCTTGGGACTAGCGGGAGCACGGGAGCAGTACTTC. The V call is TRBV5-1, the J call TRBJ2-7; 12 bases match TRBD2. The junction had 5 bases not matched to a gene; V was cut back by 0 bases and J by 7 bases. The CDR3 contains 15 residues. Germline V CDR1 and CDR2: SGHRS, YFSETQ.